This is a list of T cell receptor beta chains from one sample in a study of blood T cell repertoires in COVID-19. TCRdb's copy holds only in-frame clones and misses some; the assay was immunoSEQ multiplex PCR. The table includes some 290,000 clones, about 90% detected once. Sequences were obtained from peripheral blood. Receptors originate from a young woman with COVID-19, enrolled during active disease. Both conserved end residues are part of each CDR3. A D gene is named only where the DNA matches it firmly.

d_call	cdr3_length	v_call	j_call	cdr3_aa	cdr3_nt
TRBD2	16	TRBV6-1	TRBJ2-7	CASSGDRPSGSYEQYF	TGTGCCAGCAGTGGGGATCGTCCTAGCGGGAGCTACGAGCAGTACTTC
TRBD2	17	TRBV6-1	TRBJ2-1	CASSGGLAGEGLNEQFF	TGTGCCAGCAGTGGGGGACTAGCGGGAGAAGGCCTCAATGAGCAGTTCTTC
TRBD1	16	TRBV19	TRBJ1-6	CASSSTGSTANSPLHF	TGTGCCAGTAGTTCGACAGGGTCGACGGCGAATTCACCCCTCCACTTT
TRBD2	16	TRBV7-8	TRBJ2-2	CASSLQSGTNTGELFF	TGTGCCAGCAGCTTACAGAGCGGGACGAACACCGGGGAGCTGTTTTTT
TRBD1	14	TRBV19	TRBJ2-1	CASSSDRDDNEQFF	TGTGCCAGTAGCTCGGACAGGGACGACAATGAGCAGTTCTTC
NA	14	TRBV6-5	TRBJ1-1	CASRPWTWGTEAFF	TGTGCCAGCAGGCCTTGGACTTGGGGTACTGAAGCTTTCTTT
NA	16	TRBV19	TRBJ1-4	CASSLGTTTTWKKLFF	TGTGCCAGTAGTCTTGGGACTACTACCACCTGGAAAAAACTGTTTTTT
TRBD1	15	TRBV6-4	TRBJ1-1	CASSTGQGRNTEAFF	TGTGCCAGCAGTACGGGACAGGGAAGGAACACTGAAGCTTTCTTT
NA	16	TRBV5-4	TRBJ1-3	CASSPGPGGATNTIYF	TGTGCCAGCAGCCCTGGTCCGGGGGGCGCGACCAACACCATATATTTT
NA	12	TRBV3-1/TRBV3-2	TRBJ2-3	CASSQSRDTQYF	TGTGCCAGCAGCCAGTCTAGGGATACGCAGTATTTT
NA	14	TRBV4-2	TRBJ1-1	CASSQERTRTEAFF	TGTGCCAGCAGCCAAGAAAGGACAAGGACTGAAGCTTTCTTT
NA	14	TRBV7-9	TRBJ1-4	CASSSTGINEKLFF	TGTGCCAGCAGCTCTACAGGTATTAACGAAAAACTGTTTTTT
TRBD1	16	TRBV9	TRBJ2-2	CASSGTGGSNTGELFF	TGTGCCAGCAGCGGGACAGGGGGTTCGAACACCGGGGAGCTGTTTTTT
NA	10	TRBV6-1	TRBJ1-1	CASSDPNAFF	TGTGCCAGCAGTGACCCTAATGCTTTCTTT